These T cell receptor beta chains were read from a single sample in a study of cytomegalovirus exposure and HLA in healthy donors. Sequencing used immunoSEQ multiplex PCR; TCRdb keeps in-frame clones, though not all of them. Counted here are some 100,000 clones, around nine tenths occurring once; the ten biggest clones make up about 4%. Sequences were obtained from PBMCs. These receptors were obtained from a man between 18 and 29 years old in good health and CMV-seropositive. CDR3s include the opening cysteine and the closing phenylalanine or tryptophan. A D gene is named only where the DNA matches it firmly. A row's size may be missing; if present it is once, few, many or a size class.

>TRBJ1-1|16|TRBV19|-|-
TGTGCCAGTAGTGCCTGGGACACCCGGGCGAACACTGAAGCTTTCTTT
CASSAWDTRANTEAFF
>TRBJ1-1|15|TRBV27|-|-
TGTGCCAGCCACCCCGATGGACAGATGAACGGTGAAGCTTTCTTT
CASHPDGQMNGEAFF
>TRBJ2-5|15|TRBV5-1|-|TRBD1
TGCGCCAGCAGGGCAGGGACAGGGTACCAAGAGACCCAGTACTTC
CASRAGTGYQETQYF
>TRBJ2-5|11|TRBV4-1|-|-
TGCGCCAGCGGGGCCCTGGAGACCCAGTACTTC
CASGALETQYF
>TRBJ2-7|15|TRBV15|-|-
TGTGCCACCAGCAGAGAACGGGCAGGGATGGTCGAGCAGTACTTC
CATSRERAGMVEQYF
>TRBJ1-6|14|TRBV27|-|-
TGTGCCAGCAGTTACACCCGCTCCCCTTCACCCCTCCACTTT
CASSYTRSPSPLHF
>TRBJ1-2|14|TRBV18|-|-
TGTGCCAGCTCATCCGGAGCCGCACTCTATGGCTACACCTTC
CASSSGAALYGYTF
>TRBJ2-3|14|TRBV5-1|-|TRBD2
TGCGCCGGCTCTAGCGGGGGGCTCACAGATACGCAGTATTTT
CAGSSGGLTDTQYF
>TRBJ2-7|15|TRBV10-3|-|-
TGTGCCATCAGTGAGCTACCGGGACACTCCTACGAGCAGTACTTC
CAISELPGHSYEQYF
>TRBJ2-7|13|TRBV15|-|-
TGTGCCACCAGCAGTTTAGGGAGGAACGAGCAGTACTTC
CATSSLGRNEQYF
>TRBJ2-2|16|TRBV11-2|-|-
TGTGCCAGCAGCTTAACCCCACAGGGGAACACCGGGGAGCTGTTTTTT
CASSLTPQGNTGELFF
>TRBJ1-1|15|TRBV29-1|-|-
TGCAGCGTTGGGGGCAGGGGCGGTATGAACACTGAAGCTTTCTTT
CSVGGRGGMNTEAFF
>TRBJ2-3|14|TRBV6-5|-|TRBD2
TGTGCCAGCGGTTTAGCGGGGTCCACAGATACGCAGTATTTT
CASGLAGSTDTQYF
>TRBJ2-5|14|TRBV6-5|-|TRBD2
TGTGCCAGCAGTTACGGTCTAGCGGGAGAGACCCAGTACTTC
CASSYGLAGETQYF
>TRBJ2-5|15|TRBV15|-|TRBD1
TGTGCCACCAGCAGTAGGGACAGGGGGACAGAGACCCAGTACTTC
CATSSRDRGTETQYF
>TRBJ2-1|14|TRBV10-3|once|-
TGTGCCATCAGTGAGGGGACTCAATACAATGAGCAGTTCTTC
CAISEGTQYNEQFF
>TRBJ1-2|14|TRBV19|-|TRBD1
TGTGCCAGTAGTATAGAGGAGGGGACAGGCGGCTACACCTTC
CASSIEEGTGGYTF
>TRBJ2-2|16|TRBV5-1|-|TRBD2
TGCGCCAGCAGCCTACTAGCGGGGGGGAACACCGGGGAGCTGTTTTTT
CASSLLAGGNTGELFF
>TRBJ2-7|14|TRBV5-4|-|TRBD1
TGTGCCAGCAGCCCCGGACAGGCTGGGATTGAGCAGTACTTC
CASSPGQAGIEQYF
>TRBJ2-7|14|TRBV5-8|-|-
TGTGCCAGCGGGGGGTCCGGGCGAACTTACGAGCAGTACTTC
CASGGSGRTYEQYF
>TRBJ2-7|14|TRBV6-6|-|-
TGTGCCAGCAGTTACGCCGACAGGACCTACGAGCAGTACTTC
CASSYADRTYEQYF
>TRBJ2-5|11|TRBV19|once|-
TGTGCCAGTAGCTTCCAAGAGACCCAGTACTTC
CASSFQETQYF